These 2 T cell receptor beta chains came from one sample sequenced in a study of T cell repertoires in cytomegalovirus infection. Each CDR3 protein is one row after TCRdb ran MiXCR on the reads. The table has approximately 390,000 distinct CDR3 sequences, about 35% seen once; the top ten hold 13%. Their antigens are not known. Sequences were derived from cultured PBMCs, sampled from culture after CMV antigen stimulation. The receptors were gathered from a human donor in good health (CMV status not recorded). Some clones in this sample may be carry-over from other donors' samples.

This clonotype appeared a few times. V usage is TRBV4-1 and J usage is TRBJ1-3; D perhaps matches TRBD1 (6 bases). V lost 4 bases and J 4 bases, leaving 17 bases between the germline ends. Per the germline V gene, CDR1 is MGHRA and CDR2 is YSYEKL. There are 16 residues in the CDR3. CDR3 DNA sequence: TGCGCCAGCAGCCCTACAGGGCCCCTCTTAGGAAACACCATATATTTT. Translating gives CASSPTGPLLGNTIYF.

The V and J genes are TRBV28 and TRBJ2-6; tentative D call: TRBD2 (6 bases). Germline CDR1 MDHEN, CDR2 SYDVKM. The germline V and J ends were trimmed by 3 bases and 0 bases, with 12 bases remaining between them. The length of the CDR3 is 17 residues. Here the CDR3 reads CASSFGGMGSGANVLTF. In DNA, the CDR3 is TGTGCCAGCAGTTTCGGCGGGATGGGCTCTGGGGCCAACGTCCTGACTTTC. Based on the CDR3 plus reference TRBV28 and TRBJ2-6, the full variable domain is DVKVTQSSRYLVKRTGEKVFLECVQDMDHENMFWYRQDPGLGLRLIYFSYDVKMKEKGDIPEGYSVSREKKERFSLILESASTNQTSMYLCASSFGGMGSGANVLTFGAGSRLTVL.